This T cell receptor beta chain was sequenced for a study of neurological immune-mediated disorders (dated by TCRdb to between 2019 and 2020). About the investigation overall: Peripheral blood TCR-beta repertoires from HTLV-I-associated myelopathy (HAM/TSP) patients, multiple sclerosis patients and healthy controls were compared by UMI-based sequencing. The roughly 110 TCR-beta libraries included longitudinal samples, technical triplicates and paired sorted CD4+ and CD8+ T-cell subsets alongside PBMC samples. Of the approximately 70 subjects in the cohort, some 15 were HAM/TSP patients, about 34 were multiple sclerosis patients, and some 20 were healthy controls.

cDNA was synthesized by template-switch 5'RACE using a primer with a 10-nucleotide random unique molecular identifier that tagged each TCR transcript. Every sequencing run covered 15-18 subjects and yielded more than 170 million TCR-beta sequences. The RNeasy kit was used for extraction of total RNA. TCR-beta VDJ regions were amplified with primers for the TCR constant region and the 5'RACE anchor, using the KAPA Real-time Library Amplification kit. Sample indexes and Illumina adaptors were added in a first PCR, after which library yield was increased in a second PCR. After purification with Ampure beads, the TCR product of roughly 650 bp was size-selected on a 2% E-gel SizeSelection system. Before pooling, library quality was checked on a Bioanalyzer, concentration was measured with Qubit, and libraries were quantified with the Kapa Library Quantification kit. An Illumina HiSeq 2500 was used to sequence the libraries paired-end at 2 x 150 bp. To increase sequence diversity, 25-30% phiX was spiked into each library pool. In the paper's pipeline: The quality-filtered reads were processed with the UMI-based MiGEC pipeline, whose error correction step removed more than 80% of the raw TCR sequences. VDJ genes were aligned to IMGT germline references, and each clonotype was defined by a unique CDR3 amino acid sequence together with V-J genes. Clonal expansion, Shannon diversity, and CDR3 relatedness (CalcPairwiseDistances, ClusterSamples) were evaluated with VDJtools, and phylogenetic trees were built with CLCbio workbench. Using coefficient-of-variation modelling across technical triplicates, the study counted a clone as expanded if it had at least 8 unique UMIs. TCRdb applied fastp at Q25 and MiXCR to the public reads, then kept only in-frame beta chains. Each CDR3 protein gets just one entry, which takes the most common genes and DNA from the rows behind it. The V and J calls here are based on TCRdb, not the publication. The sample includes under 35,000 distinct CDR3 sequences, with 20% to 25% observed a single time. 30% of the sample belongs to the ten largest clones.

The CDR3 runs 14 amino acids, cysteine and phenylalanine included. Of the read, only the CDR3 DNA is kept; its 42 bases are in frame from base 1. The germline V gene sets CDR1 to SGHRS and CDR2 to YFSETQ. The junction shows trimming of 4 bases on V and 2 bases on J, and the gene matches do not reach 5 bases of it. This clonotype was seen ten or more times. Its antigen specificity is not known. No much larger clonotype is one base removed from it; base qualities were not supplied. For the sorted-subset TCR libraries, the starting material was around 1 million sorted CD4+ or CD8+ T cells. Peripheral blood underwent Ficoll-Hypaque density gradient centrifugation to isolate PBMCs, which were then cryopreserved in liquid nitrogen. Paired sorted CD4+ and CD8+ subsets came from healthy controls, HAM/TSP patients and MS patients. Study-wide findings and limitations: The highest TCR clonal expansion was observed in HAM/TSP patients, whereas the lowest was observed in MS patients, even when compared with healthy controls. Expanded clones from different subjects shared no identical CDR3 amino acid sequences, which suggests that TCR-beta repertoires were private in all groups.

Sequenced input: CD4+ T cells from blood. The chain couples TRBV5-1 to TRBJ1-2, with TRBD1 identical over 7 junction bases. This receptor was identified in a man in his fifties with HTLV-1-associated myelopathy (HAM/TSP). CDR3 loop: CASSTRQGNYGYTF. In nucleotides, the sequence is TGCGCCAGCAGCACCAGACAGGGAAACTATGGCTACACCTTC.